This TCR beta chain emerged from a study of blood T cell repertoires in COVID-19. As for the study in general: Italy, Spain and the United States were the sources of the convalescent and acute COVID-19 samples. The cDNA or gDNA used as material had been derived from T cells, B-cell-depleted T cells, or PBMCs.

Per the original data handling: Nucleated cell counts were estimated from reference gene primer amplification. TCRdb keeps only in-frame clones here, not all; method: immunoSEQ multiplex PCR. That table furnishes V, J and clone size, whereas the DNA furnished D and trimming. The top ten hold around a fifth of the sample, which has 3,300 or so clones, roughly 70% seen once. Looked up from germline, CDR1 is SGHDT and CDR2 is YYEEEE. CDR3 length: 13 residues. V was clipped by 4 bases and J by 7 bases; unmatched bases: 5. The origin of this receptor is a man between 65 and 85 years old with active COVID-19. The chain recombines TRBV5-6 with TRBJ1-1; TRBD1 matches 9 bases. The source material was peripheral blood. The CDR3 spells CASSIQGAGEAFF. CDR3 coding DNA: TGTGCCAGCAGCATACAGGGGGCTGGTGAAGCTTTCTTT.